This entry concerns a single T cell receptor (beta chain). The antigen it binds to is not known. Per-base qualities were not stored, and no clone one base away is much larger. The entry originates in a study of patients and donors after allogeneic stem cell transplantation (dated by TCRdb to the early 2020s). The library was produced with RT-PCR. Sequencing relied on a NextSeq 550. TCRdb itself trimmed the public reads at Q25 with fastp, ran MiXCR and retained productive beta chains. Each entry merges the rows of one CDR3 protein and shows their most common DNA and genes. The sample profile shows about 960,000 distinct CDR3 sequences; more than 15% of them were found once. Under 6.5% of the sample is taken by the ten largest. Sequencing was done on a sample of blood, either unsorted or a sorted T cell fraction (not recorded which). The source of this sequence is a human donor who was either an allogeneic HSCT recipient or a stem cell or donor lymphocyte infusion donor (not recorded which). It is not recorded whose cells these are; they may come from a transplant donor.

The CDR3 protein is CASSQVGGLLTYEQYF. The bases are TGCGCCAGCAGCCAAGTGGGGGGTCTTCTTACCTACGAGCAGTACTTC. The rearranged segments are TRBV4-3 and TRBJ2-7; TRBD2 might be the D gene, on 6 matching bases. The cysteine opens and the phenylalanine closes a CDR3 of 16 amino acids. The DNA shown is the 48-base CDR3, in frame from base 1. V drops 1 base and J drops 2 bases, leaving 15 bases in between. CDR1 and CDR2, per the germline V gene, are LGHNA and YSLEER.